Each of the 9 T cell receptor beta chains below was sequenced from the same sample in a study of TIL therapy for anti-PD-1-resistant metastatic lung cancer. Time point: pre-treatment sample, taken before nivolumab and TIL therapy. Sequencing used immunoSEQ v3. Libraries were prepared by immunoSEQ multiplex PCR; TCRdb keeps only in-frame clonotypes and omits some of them. The table has approximately 60,000 clones, about 70% seen once. The sample in question was blood, obtained at baseline. The receptors here all came from a person between 25 and 80 years old with non-small cell lung cancer.

This clone was recorded only once. The genes are TRBV7-6 and TRBJ2-2, with TRBD2 matching 7 bases. CDR3 length: 15 amino acids. Looked up from germline, CDR1 is SGHVS and CDR2 is FNYEAQ. The V gene end was trimmed by 5 bases and the J gene end by 5 bases; junction bases not matched to a gene: 8. CDR3 coding DNA: TGTGCCAGCAGCCCGACTAGCCGGGGGACCGGGGAGCTGTTTTTT. It translates to CASSPTSRGTGELFF.

The rearrangement uses TRBV6-5 and TRBJ2-3; a weak D match, TRBD1 (5 bases). The V and J ends lost 0 bases and 4 bases respectively, with 11 bases between them. There are 15 residues in the CDR3. Germline lookup yields CDR1 MNHEY and CDR2 SVGAGI. The CDR3 is CASSYSTGGPDTQYF. In DNA, the CDR3 is TGTGCCAGCAGTTACTCAACAGGTGGGCCAGATACGCAGTATTTT.

The chain recombines TRBV19 with TRBJ2-7; possibly TRBD1 or TRBD2 for D (6 bases each). CDR3 length: 14 residues. CDR1 and CDR2 from the germline V gene are LNHDA and SQIVND (reference sequence). Trimming pared 6 bases from V and 7 bases from J, leaving 19 bases between. The CDR3: CASSTSQGGGEQYF. The CDR3 DNA sequence: TGTGCCAGTAGCACCTCGCAAGGGGGAGGAGAGCAGTACTTC.

V gene TRBV28 combines with J gene TRBJ2-7, with TRBD2 as a possible D gene (6 bases). Germline V gene lookup returns CDR1 MDHEN and CDR2 SYDVKM. The V and J ends lost 5 bases and 1 base respectively, with 15 bases between them. The CDR3 extends over 15 amino acids. The CDR3, as DNA: TGTGCCAGCAGTAGTCCTCAGGAGGGGTCCTACGAGCAGTACTTC. Encoded protein: CASSSPQEGSYEQYF. Supplemented by reference TRBV28 and TRBJ2-7, the full variable domain reads DVKVTQSSRYLVKRTGEKVFLECVQDMDHENMFWYRQDPGLGLRLIYFSYDVKMKEKGDIPEGYSVSREKKERFSLILESASTNQTSMYLCASSSPQEGSYEQYFGPGTRLTVT.

This chain uses TRBV18 with TRBJ2-3, with D perhaps TRBD1 or TRBD2 (5 bases each). Germline V gene lookup returns CDR1 KGHSH and CDR2 LQKENI. Trimming left V 3 bases short and J 1 base short, with 11 bases between. The CDR3 consists of 15 residues. The CDR3 spells CASSPGGQGTDTQYF. The CDR3 DNA is TGTGCCAGCTCACCTGGGGGTCAAGGCACAGATACGCAGTATTTT. Full variable domain (remainder filled in from reference TRBV18 and TRBJ2-3): NAGVMQNPRHLVRRRGQEARLRCSPMKGHSHVYWYRQLPEEGLKFMVYLQKENIIDESGMPKERFSAEFPKEGPSILRIQQVVRGDSAAYFCASSPGGQGTDTQYFGPGTRLTVL.

This sequence joins TRBV28 and TRBJ1-5, with D tentatively TRBD1 (5 bases). The germline CDR1 and CDR2 sequences are MDHEN and SYDVKM. The V end lost 0 bases, the J end lost 2 bases, and 8 bases lay between the germline ends. This CDR3 contains 15 residues. CDR3 coding DNA: TGTGCCAGCAGTTTATGGGGGCAGGGCAATCAGCCCCAGCATTTT. Translating gives CASSLWGQGNQPQHF.

This clone was counted only a few times. The chain recombines TRBV9 with TRBJ2-1; a weak D match, TRBD1 (6 bases). This CDR3 spans 15 amino acids. Germline V CDR1 and CDR2: SGDLS, YYNGEE. V was cut by 0 bases and J by 8 bases, with 15 bases left in between. The CDR3 DNA is TGTGCCAGCAGCGTAGTAACTAGGGGGATCGATGAGCAGTTCTTC. Protein product: CASSVVTRGIDEQFF.

The gene calls are TRBV15 and TRBJ1-5, with unresolved D. This CDR3 is 15 amino acids long. Trimming left V 3 bases short and J 1 base short, with 10 bases between. CDR1 LNHNV and CDR2 YYDKDF come from the germline V gene (reference sequence). CDR3 amino acids: CATSRVPGSNQPQHF. The CDR3 nucleotides are TGTGCCACCAGCAGGGTTCCCGGGAGCAATCAGCCCCAGCATTTT.

The V call is TRBV7-8, the J call TRBJ2-7; 7 nucleotides match TRBD1. Looked up from germline, CDR1 is SGHVS and CDR2 is FQNEAQ. The CDR3 is 14 residues long. V shed 4 bases and J 2 bases; nucleotides not matched to a gene: 5. The CDR3: CASSWGTVTYEQYF. The DNA for the CDR3 is TGTGCCAGCAGCTGGGGGACAGTGACCTACGAGCAGTACTTC.